Below are 32 T cell receptor beta chains sequenced from a single sample in a study of T cells in Graves' hyperthyroidism and ophthalmopathy. Using RNA transcripts as the source, TCR beta CDR3 regions were amplified. Researchers ran a first-round RT-PCR on the TCR CDR3 using the HTBI primer set. A single record per CDR3 protein comes from TCRdb applying MiXCR to the multiplex PCR reads. The sample lists about 380,000 distinct CDR3 sequences; around 20% were seen once. Sequences were obtained from blood. The source is a man between 18 and 35 years old with Graves' ophthalmopathy.

Many counts were recorded for this clonotype. V gene TRBV5-1 combines with J gene TRBJ2-2; D gene uncertain. V dropped 1 base and J dropped 3 bases, with 10 bases sitting between them. Germline values: CDR1 SGHRS, CDR2 YFSETQ. The length of the CDR3 is 15 residues. CDR3 DNA: TGCGCCAGCAGCTTGTCAAAACCGTACACCGGGGAGCTGTTTTTT. This sequence encodes CASSLSKPYTGELFF.

This clonotype was seen a few times. The rearrangement joins TRBV5-1 to TRBJ1-5, with TRBD1 matching over 7 bases. The V and J ends lost 5 bases and 1 base, in that order; junction bases with no gene match: 6. This CDR3 has 15 residues. CDR1 SGHRS and CDR2 YFSETQ come from the germline V gene. CDR3 in amino acids: CASSTGEGSNQPQHF. The CDR3 bases are TGCGCCAGCAGTACAGGGGAGGGGAGCAATCAGCCCCAGCATTTT.

This clonotype was recorded a few times. The J gene is TRBJ2-5, the V gene TRBV29-1; the D is unclear. V shed 2 bases and J shed 2 bases, with 0 bases lying between them. The CDR3 has 10 residues. Germline values: CDR1 SQVTM, CDR2 ANQGSEA. CDR3 sequence: CSVEQETQYF. Here the CDR3 DNA reads TGCAGCGTTGAACAAGAGACCCAGTACTTC.

This clonotype was detected ten times or more. This rearrangement joins TRBV3-1 to TRBJ1-2; perhaps TRBD1 as D (5 bases). CDR3 length: 14 amino acids. The V end lost 3 bases, the J end lost 3 bases, and 11 bases lay between the germline ends. The germline CDR1 and CDR2 sequences are LGHDT and YNNKEL (reference sequence). The CDR3: CASSQGWGDYGYTF. The CDR3 bases are TGTGCCAGCAGCCAGGGCTGGGGCGACTATGGCTACACCTTC.

The chain links TRBV6-1 to TRBJ1-5; 8 bases match TRBD1. J lost 0 bases, V lost 10 bases, and 11 bases had no gene match. This CDR3 comprises 16 residues. Germline CDR1 MNHNS, CDR2 SASEGT. The CDR3, as DNA: TGTGCCACCTCGGACAGGGAATTTTATAGCAATCAGCCCCAGCATTTT. It translates to CATSDREFYSNQPQHF.

The chain combines TRBV6-2 or TRBV6-3 with TRBJ2-3; 7 positions agree with TRBD2. After removal of 6 bases from V and 1 base from J, the junction contained 4 bases not matched to a gene. CDR1 is MNHEY and CDR2 is SVGEGT in the germline V gene. This CDR3 is built from 14 residues. The chain's CDR3 is CASRVAGGTDTQYF. The CDR3 nucleotides read TGTGCCAGCAGAGTGGCGGGGGGCACAGATACGCAGTATTTT.

This clonotype was seen at least ten times. The chain uses TRBV6-1 and TRBJ1-4, with D possibly being TRBD1 (6 bases). The V gene's germline CDR1 is MNHNS and CDR2 SASEGT. The CDR3 runs to 17 residues. The ends were cut back, 1 base at V and 0 bases at J, with 12 bases in the middle. CDR3: CASSEGRGWATNEKLFF. As DNA, the CDR3 is TGTGCCAGCAGTGAAGGCAGGGGTTGGGCAACTAATGAAAAACTGTTTTTT.

This clonotype came up many times. The chain joins TRBV11-2 to TRBJ2-3, with a possible D match to TRBD2 (6 bases). With 5 bases removed from V and 4 bases from J, the gap between germline ends came to 13 bases. Germline-derived CDR1 and CDR2 are SGHAT and FQNNGV. The CDR3 covers 14 residues. The CDR3 nucleotides read TGTGCCAGCAGCGGAGGTTCGGGGGCAGATACGCAGTATTTT. Its protein is CASSGGSGADTQYF.

This clonotype was counted at least ten times. The V and J genes are TRBV12-3 or TRBV12-4 and TRBJ1-2; perhaps TRBD1 as D (6 bases). The V and J ends lost 7 bases and 3 bases respectively, with 15 bases between them. The CDR3 loop spans 14 amino acids. The CDR3 loop is CASNPTGTHYGYTF. DNA of the CDR3: TGTGCCAGCAACCCAACAGGGACCCACTATGGCTACACCTTC.

In this sample, this clonotype turned up many times. The V call is TRBV13, the J call TRBJ2-3, with TRBD1 matching over 7 bases. The CDR3 contains 17 residues. The V gene's germline CDR1 is PRHDT and CDR2 FYEKMQ (reference sequence). V dropped 0 bases and J dropped 0; count of bases not matched to a gene: 6. CDR3 residues: CASSLGGQAPSTDTQYF. The CDR3 DNA reads as TGTGCCAGCAGCTTAGGAGGACAGGCCCCTAGCACAGATACGCAGTATTTT.

There are many counts of this clonotype. CDR3 region: CASSLVAGGHFQETQYF. CDR3 DNA: TGTGCCAGCAGCTTAGTGGCGGGGGGCCACTTCCAAGAGACCCAGTACTTC. The chain joins TRBV11-3 to TRBJ2-5, with 8 bases fitting TRBD2. CDR1 is SGHNT and CDR2 is YENEEA in the germline V gene. There are 17 residues in the CDR3. Germline trimming cut 1 base from V and 1 base from J; bases unmatched to any gene: 8.

This sequence joins TRBV7-3 and TRBJ2-2; D gene ambiguous. This CDR3 contains 12 residues. Trimming removed 1 base from V and 6 bases from J, with 3 bases in between. Germline V lookup: CDR1 SGHTA, CDR2 FQGTGA. Here the CDR3 DNA reads TGTGCCAGCAGCTTAATATCCGGGGAGCTGTTTTTT. Translating it yields CASSLISGELFF.

This clonotype was counted many times. The V call is TRBV15, the J call TRBJ1-2; TRBD1 matches 9 bases. V lost 3 bases and J lost 5; bases outside the gene matches: 13. The V gene's germline CDR1 is LNHNV and CDR2 YYDKDF (reference sequence). The CDR3 is made up of 17 amino acids. In nucleotides, the CDR3 is TGTGCCACCAGCAGCCGAGACCGGGACAGGGAACCTTATGGCTACACCTTC. Amino acids: CATSSRDRDREPYGYTF.

There are many counts of this clonotype. The chain couples TRBV6-1 to TRBJ2-7; D perhaps matches TRBD1 (6 bases). Trimming removed 7 bases from V and 1 base from J, with 11 bases in between. CDR3 size: 13 residues. Germline V gives CDR1 MNHNS, CDR2 SASEGT. CDR3 protein: CASKLRGSYEQYF. The CDR3 bases are TGTGCCAGCAAGCTCAGGGGATCCTACGAGCAGTACTTC.

The chain links TRBV7-2 to TRBJ2-7, with 7 bases that match TRBD2. Germline V gene data show CDR1 as SGHTA and CDR2 as FQGNSA. Germline trimming cut 4 bases from V and 1 base from J; bases unmatched to any gene: 10. This CDR3 is 16 amino acids long. The CDR3 spells CASSSPRGGLSYEQYF. Here the CDR3 DNA reads TGTGCCAGCAGCTCACCGCGCGGGGGATTATCCTACGAGCAGTACTTC.

This clonotype was counted only a few times. The rearrangement links TRBV7-2 to TRBJ2-7; possibly TRBD1 or TRBD2 for D (5 bases each). Trimming removed 5 bases from V and 2 bases from J, with 10 bases in between. Germline lookup yields CDR1 SGHTA and CDR2 FQGNSA. There are 13 residues in the CDR3. This chain's CDR3 is CASSQGPAYEQYF. CDR3 sequence (DNA): TGTGCCAGCAGCCAGGGACCGGCCTACGAGCAGTACTTC.

The chain recombines TRBV4-2 with TRBJ2-3; 7 bases are a match to TRBD2. The CDR3 is made up of 12 amino acids. CDR1 is LGHNA and CDR2 is YNFKEQ in the germline V gene. J gave up 6 bases and V 4 bases, and 1 base lay outside the gene matches. CDR3 nucleotides: TGTGCCAGCAGCCGGGAGGGGGATACGCAGTATTTT. It yields the protein CASSREGDTQYF.

This clonotype appeared a few times. The V and J genes are TRBV11-2 and TRBJ1-3, with a tentative D call TRBD1 (5 bases). The CDR3 extends over 14 amino acids. Trimming pared 4 bases from V and 1 base from J, leaving 8 bases between. Per the germline V gene, CDR1 is SGHAT and CDR2 is FQNNGV. CDR3 sequence: CASSSGTSGNTIYF. DNA for the CDR3: TGTGCCAGCAGCTCAGGGACTTCTGGAAACACCATATATTTT.

This clonotype was seen at least ten times. The chain employs TRBV2 and TRBJ1-6, with D possibly TRBD1 on 5 matching bases. The CDR3 spans 14 residues. Looked up from germline, CDR1 is SNHLY and CDR2 is FYNNEI. The V gene lost 3 bases and the J gene lost 9 bases, with 12 bases spanning the gap. DNA for the CDR3: TGTGCCAGCAGTGACGGGGCCCGAATTTCACCCCTCCACTTT. It specifies CASSDGARISPLHF.

DNA of the CDR3: TGTGCCAGCAGCTTCCCAGCCCGGACAGATACGCAGTATTTT. Translating gives CASSFPARTDTQYF. This chain connects TRBV7-9 to TRBJ2-3; no reliable D call. Trimming left V 3 bases short and J 3 bases short, with 10 bases between. Germline CDR1 reads SEHNR; CDR2 reads FQNEAQ (reference sequence). The CDR3 totals 14 residues.

The chain joins TRBV19 to TRBJ1-1; perhaps TRBD1 as D (6 bases). In germline, CDR1 is LNHDA, CDR2 SQIVND (reference sequence). This CDR3 has 16 residues. V lost 6 bases to trimming and J lost 0 bases, with 17 bases between them. The CDR3 loop is CASRTPRGSLNTEAFF. CDR3 in DNA: TGTGCCAGTAGGACCCCCAGGGGCAGCCTGAACACTGAAGCTTTCTTT.

This clonotype occurred a few times. The chain couples TRBV6-1 to TRBJ1-2; 8 bases match TRBD1. The CDR3 has 14 residues. V dropped 5 bases and J dropped 4; count of bases not matched to a gene: 6. CDR1 and CDR2 from the germline V gene are MNHNS and SASEGT. The CDR3 DNA is TGTGCCAGCAGTTCCAGAGGGACAGGCTATGGCTACACCTTC. As protein: CASSSRGTGYGYTF.

This clonotype was seen ten or more times. The chain employs TRBV6-1 and TRBJ1-1; D remains unclear. The CDR3 contains 12 residues. CDR1 and CDR2 from the germline V gene are MNHNS and SASEGT. V lost 6 bases, J lost 1 base, and 6 bases lay in between. The CDR3 is CASRDENTEAFF. CDR3 sequence (DNA): TGTGCCAGCAGGGACGAGAACACTGAAGCTTTCTTT.

This clonotype appeared many times. The rearrangement joins TRBV28 to TRBJ2-5, with 9 bases lining up with TRBD2. CDR3 length equals 14 residues. Trimming took 7 bases from V and 5 from J; bases not matched to a gene: 8. CDR1 and CDR2 from the germline V gene are MDHEN and SYDVKM. CDR3 sequence (DNA): TGTGCCAGCAACCCTAGCGGGGCAGGGGAGACCCAGTACTTC. Its protein product is CASNPSGAGETQYF.

This clonotype was counted at least ten times. The CDR3 sequence is CASSSGGFYEQYF. CDR3 coding DNA: TGTGCCAGCAGTTCAGGGGGCTTCTACGAGCAGTACTTC. The chain is built from TRBV6-1 and TRBJ2-7; 8 nucleotides match TRBD1. This CDR3 region has 13 residues. Germline V gene lookup returns CDR1 MNHNS and CDR2 SASEGT. Germline trimming cut 5 bases from V and 3 bases from J; bases unmatched to any gene: 3.

This clonotype was detected ten times or more. The rearrangement uses TRBV10-3 and TRBJ1-2; perhaps TRBD1 as D (6 bases). Trimming removed 5 bases at V and 3 bases at J, with 10 bases between. Germline values: CDR1 ENHRY, CDR2 SYGVKD. The CDR3 has 13 amino acids. The CDR3 protein is CAISLPGDYGYTF. The CDR3 nucleotides read TGTGCCATCAGTCTCCCAGGGGACTATGGCTACACCTTC.

This clonotype was detected ten times or more. The rearrangement uses TRBV11-2 and TRBJ2-1; D not certain. V shed 0 bases and J shed 5 bases, with 11 bases lying between them. The CDR3 runs 15 residues. Germline assignment: CDR1 SGHAT and CDR2 FQNNGV. The CDR3 region is CASSLDHRVHNEQFF. In DNA form, the CDR3 reads TGTGCCAGCAGCTTAGATCATAGGGTCCACAATGAGCAGTTCTTC.

This clonotype was counted a few times. This chain connects TRBV12-3 or TRBV12-4 to TRBJ1-4; TRBD1 is a possible D gene (6 bases). The CDR3 is made up of 16 amino acids. V was shortened by 5 bases and J by 0 bases, with 13 bases between the two germline ends. CDR3 sequence reads: CASSAGQPATNEKLFF. Here the CDR3 DNA reads TGTGCCAGCAGTGCTGGACAGCCCGCAACTAATGAAAAACTGTTTTTT.

The chain joins TRBV10-3 to TRBJ1-6; a weak D match, TRBD1 (5 bases). Germline values: CDR1 ENHRY, CDR2 SYGVKD. This CDR3 is built from 13 residues. V was pared by 11 bases and J by 4 bases, with 12 bases between. CDR3 protein: CAGGDGYNSPLHF. The CDR3 DNA sequence: TGTGCCGGAGGGGACGGGTATAATTCACCCCTCCACTTT.

This clonotype was seen many times. The chain is built from TRBV7-2 and TRBJ1-5; D is possibly TRBD1 (5 bases). The V gene's germline CDR1 is SGHTA and CDR2 FQGNSA. The CDR3 has 14 amino acids. With 5 bases removed from V and 3 bases from J, the gap between germline ends came to 11 bases. CDR3 region: CASSNRQPNQPQHF. CDR3 sequence (DNA): TGTGCCAGCAGCAACCGACAGCCCAATCAGCCCCAGCATTTT.

The J gene is TRBJ1-2, the V gene TRBV3-1; no clear D gene. Germline CDR1 is LGHDT and CDR2 is YNNKEL (reference sequence). This CDR3 comprises 12 residues. V shed 1 base and J shed 6 bases, with 6 bases lying between them. The CDR3 here is CASSQAGNGYTF. The CDR3 DNA sequence: TGTGCCAGCAGCCAAGCGGGGAATGGCTACACCTTC. Filled out from reference TRBV3-1 and TRBJ1-2, the complete variable domain reads DTAVSQTPKYLVTQMGNDKSIKCEQNLGHDTMYWYKQDSKKFLKIMFSYNNKELIINETVPNRFSPKSPDKAHLNLHINSLELGDSAVYFCASSQAGNGYTFGSGTRLTVV.

The chain links TRBV6-2 or TRBV6-3 to TRBJ1-5; the match to TRBD1 covers 10 bases. The CDR3 runs to 19 residues. From germline, CDR1 is MNHEY and CDR2 SVGEGT. Losses at the gene ends were 2 bases for V and 3 bases for J; bases not matched to a gene: 13. CDR3 in DNA: TGTGCCAGCAGTTACCGCAGGGCCCGGACAGGGGGGATCAATCAGCCCCAGCATTTT. It translates to CASSYRRARTGGINQPQHF.